This is a list of T cell receptor beta chains from one sample in a study of blood T cell repertoires in COVID-19. Sequencing used immunoSEQ multiplex PCR; TCRdb keeps in-frame clones, though not all of them. The sample holds some 64,000 clones, over 75% seen once. Sample: peripheral blood. Every receptor here comes from a man aged 55 to 70 with acute or convalescent COVID-19. CDR3s include the opening cysteine and the closing phenylalanine or tryptophan. The order of the fields is D gene, clone size, V gene, J gene, CDR3 DNA, CDR3 protein. The D gene is left open where the match is weak. Clone size is not always given. Where it is, it says once, few, many or a class for expanded clones.

d_gene: NA
abundance: NA
v_gene: TRBV28
j_gene: TRBJ2-2
CDR3nt: TGTGCCAGCATCGAGACACCCGCGACCGGGGAGCTGTTTTTT
CDR3aa: CASIETPATGELFF

d_gene: TRBD2
abundance: NA
v_gene: TRBV29-1
j_gene: TRBJ2-1
CDR3nt: TGCAGCGTTGAGGGCGCGGGAGGGCCCTACAATGAGCAGTTCTTC
CDR3aa: CSVEGAGGPYNEQFF

d_gene: NA
abundance: few
v_gene: TRBV29-1
j_gene: TRBJ2-7
CDR3nt: TGCAGCGTTGATGAGGTATGGGAGCACGAGCAGTACTTC
CDR3aa: CSVDEVWEHEQYF

d_gene: NA
abundance: few
v_gene: TRBV6-2/TRBV6-3
j_gene: TRBJ2-4
CDR3nt: TGTGCCAGCAGTACAGAGTGGGGGGGCGGCAAAAACATTCAGTACTTC
CDR3aa: CASSTEWGGGKNIQYF

d_gene: TRBD1
abundance: NA
v_gene: TRBV30
j_gene: TRBJ1-6
CDR3nt: TGTGCCTGGAGTTTTTTTGGGGGACAGGGGTATTCACCCCTCCACTTT
CDR3aa: CAWSFFGGQGYSPLHF

d_gene: TRBD1
abundance: NA
v_gene: TRBV2
j_gene: TRBJ2-1
CDR3nt: TGTGCCAGCAGGGTGGGACAGGGGGACTACAATGAGCAGTTCTTC
CDR3aa: CASRVGQGDYNEQFF

d_gene: NA
abundance: NA
v_gene: TRBV10-3
j_gene: TRBJ1-5
CDR3nt: TGTGCCATCAGGCCTGACGGGAATCAGCCCCAGCATTTT
CDR3aa: CAIRPDGNQPQHF

d_gene: NA
abundance: NA
v_gene: TRBV12-3/TRBV12-4
j_gene: TRBJ1-2
CDR3nt: TGTGCCAGCAGCCCGACAGGCTATGGCTACACCTTC
CDR3aa: CASSPTGYGYTF

d_gene: TRBD1
abundance: few
v_gene: TRBV9
j_gene: TRBJ1-6
CDR3nt: TGTGCCAGCAGCACGGGGGACAGGGCGAGTTCACCCCTCCACTTT
CDR3aa: CASSTGDRASSPLHF

d_gene: NA
abundance: NA
v_gene: TRBV2
j_gene: TRBJ1-4
CDR3nt: TGTGCCAGCAGTGAGATCGGGACTAATGAAAAACTGTTTTTT
CDR3aa: CASSEIGTNEKLFF

d_gene: NA
abundance: NA
v_gene: TRBV20-1
j_gene: TRBJ1-2
CDR3nt: TGCAGTGCTTTACAGCTCTATGGCTACACCTTC
CDR3aa: CSALQLYGYTF

d_gene: NA
abundance: NA
v_gene: TRBV3-1/TRBV3-2
j_gene: TRBJ1-1
CDR3nt: TGTGCCAGCAGCCAGGGGGCCTTGAACACTGAAGCTTTCTTT
CDR3aa: CASSQGALNTEAFF

d_gene: TRBD1
abundance: NA
v_gene: TRBV4-3
j_gene: TRBJ2-5
CDR3nt: TGCGCCAGCAGCCAAGATGAAGGGACAGGGGGCTTAGAGACCCAGTACTTC
CDR3aa: CASSQDEGTGGLETQYF

d_gene: NA
abundance: NA
v_gene: TRBV5-5
j_gene: TRBJ1-1
CDR3nt: TGTGCCAGCAGCGGAGGGCATGGGAACACTGAAGCTTTCTTT
CDR3aa: CASSGGHGNTEAFF

d_gene: TRBD1
abundance: NA
v_gene: TRBV2
j_gene: TRBJ1-4
CDR3nt: TGTGCCAGCAGTATACCGACAGGGAGGCGGGAAAAACTGTTTTTT
CDR3aa: CASSIPTGRREKLFF

d_gene: NA
abundance: NA
v_gene: TRBV5-4
j_gene: TRBJ2-5
CDR3nt: TGTGCCAGCAGCCGGGACTTGGAGGGGACCCAGTACTTC
CDR3aa: CASSRDLEGTQYF

d_gene: TRBD2
abundance: few
v_gene: TRBV10-3
j_gene: TRBJ2-7
CDR3nt: TGTGCCATCAGTGAGAGGGCTAGCGGGGTTAGCTCCTACGAGCAGTACTTC
CDR3aa: CAISERASGVSSYEQYF

d_gene: NA
abundance: NA
v_gene: TRBV7-7
j_gene: TRBJ2-2
CDR3nt: TGTGCTAGCAGCCTCGGGGGTTCCACCGGGGAGCTGTTTTTT
CDR3aa: CASSLGGSTGELFF

d_gene: NA
abundance: NA
v_gene: TRBV9
j_gene: TRBJ2-7
CDR3nt: TGTGCCAGCAGCGTACAGGGGATCTCCTACGAGCAGTACTTC
CDR3aa: CASSVQGISYEQYF

d_gene: TRBD1
abundance: NA
v_gene: TRBV7-7
j_gene: TRBJ2-7
CDR3nt: TGTGCTAGCAGCTCCAGACAGGGGCCCTACGAGCAGTACTTC
CDR3aa: CASSSRQGPYEQYF

d_gene: NA
abundance: NA
v_gene: TRBV3-1/TRBV3-2
j_gene: TRBJ1-1
CDR3nt: TGTGCCAGCAGCCAGGCCCGGGGGGGGGCGAACACTGAAGCTTTCTTT
CDR3aa: CASSQARGGANTEAFF

d_gene: NA
abundance: NA
v_gene: TRBV10-1
j_gene: TRBJ2-1
CDR3nt: TGCGCCAGCAGTGAGACCACATGGCCGCAGTTCTTC
CDR3aa: CASSETTWPQFF

d_gene: NA
abundance: NA
v_gene: TRBV6-2/TRBV6-3
j_gene: TRBJ2-3
CDR3nt: TGTGCCAGCAGTTACTCGATAGAGGAACTGACAGCGACAAGCACAGATACGCAGTATTTT
CDR3aa: CASSYSIEELTATSTDTQYF

d_gene: TRBD2
abundance: NA
v_gene: TRBV19
j_gene: TRBJ2-2
CDR3nt: TGTGCCAGTAGTATGTCAAGCGGGAAGGGCACCGGGGAGCTGTTTTTT
CDR3aa: CASSMSSGKGTGELFF

d_gene: NA
abundance: once
v_gene: TRBV6-5
j_gene: TRBJ1-5
CDR3nt: TGTGCCAGCAGCCTCGGAGCTAATCAGCCCCAGCATTTT
CDR3aa: CASSLGANQPQHF

d_gene: TRBD1
abundance: once
v_gene: TRBV28
j_gene: TRBJ2-3
CDR3nt: TGTGCCAGCAGTTCTTCAGGGACAGGGGCAGATACGCAGTATTTT
CDR3aa: CASSSSGTGADTQYF

d_gene: TRBD1
abundance: NA
v_gene: TRBV4-1
j_gene: TRBJ1-6
CDR3nt: TGCGCCAGCAGCCGGACGACAGGGGGGGATTCACCCCTCCACTTT
CDR3aa: CASSRTTGGDSPLHF

d_gene: NA
abundance: NA
v_gene: TRBV24-1
j_gene: TRBJ1-2
CDR3nt: TGTGCCACCAGTGATCCCGGACAAACCTACACCTTC
CDR3aa: CATSDPGQTYTF

d_gene: NA
abundance: NA
v_gene: TRBV29-1
j_gene: TRBJ2-1
CDR3nt: TGCAGCGTGGGGGCATGGAGCTCCTACAATGAGCAGTTCTTC
CDR3aa: CSVGAWSSYNEQFF

d_gene: NA
abundance: NA
v_gene: TRBV30
j_gene: TRBJ2-2
CDR3nt: TGTGCCTGGAGTGTACCCCGAGCCGGGAGCGGGGAGCTGTTTTTT
CDR3aa: CAWSVPRAGSGELFF

d_gene: TRBD1
abundance: NA
v_gene: TRBV24-1
j_gene: TRBJ1-2
CDR3nt: TGTGCCACCAGTCATACCGGGACAGGGAAAGATGGCTACACCTTC
CDR3aa: CATSHTGTGKDGYTF

d_gene: NA
abundance: NA
v_gene: TRBV18
j_gene: TRBJ1-5
CDR3nt: TGTGCCAGCTCACGCCTGGGGGGAGGAAATCAGCCCCAGCATTTT
CDR3aa: CASSRLGGGNQPQHF

d_gene: NA
abundance: NA
v_gene: TRBV6-5
j_gene: TRBJ2-2
CDR3nt: TGTGCCAGCAGGAAAATACAGAACACCGGGGAGCTGTTTTTT
CDR3aa: CASRKIQNTGELFF

d_gene: NA
abundance: NA
v_gene: TRBV29-1
j_gene: TRBJ1-1
CDR3nt: TGCAGCGTTGAAGGGCAAGTGAACACTGAAGCTTTCTTT
CDR3aa: CSVEGQVNTEAFF

d_gene: TRBD1
abundance: few
v_gene: TRBV4-3
j_gene: TRBJ2-3
CDR3nt: TGCGCCAGCAGCCACACCTCGGGGACAGGGGGTGCAGATACGCAGTATTTT
CDR3aa: CASSHTSGTGGADTQYF

d_gene: NA
abundance: NA
v_gene: TRBV27
j_gene: TRBJ1-5
CDR3nt: TGTGCCAGCAGACCCCTCGGTAGCAATCAGCCCCAGCATTTT
CDR3aa: CASRPLGSNQPQHF

d_gene: TRBD1
abundance: NA
v_gene: TRBV30
j_gene: TRBJ2-1
CDR3nt: TGTGCCTGGAGTGTAGAAAACAGGGGGCGACAATTCTTC
CDR3aa: CAWSVENRGRQFF

d_gene: NA
abundance: few
v_gene: TRBV11-2
j_gene: TRBJ2-5
CDR3nt: TGTGCCAGCAGCCCCCAAGAGGGACTCCTGGGGGCCCAGTACTTC
CDR3aa: CASSPQEGLLGAQYF

d_gene: NA
abundance: NA
v_gene: TRBV5-6
j_gene: TRBJ1-2
CDR3nt: TGTGCCAGCACCCTGTCGACCCTGGGCGCCTATGGCTACACCTTC
CDR3aa: CASTLSTLGAYGYTF

d_gene: NA
abundance: NA
v_gene: TRBV6-5
j_gene: TRBJ2-1
CDR3nt: TGTGCCAGCAGGACTTTAGCCGCTGATGAGCAGTTCTTC
CDR3aa: CASRTLAADEQFF

d_gene: NA
abundance: once
v_gene: TRBV13
j_gene: TRBJ2-1
CDR3nt: TGTGCCAGCAGCTCCGGACTGGCCAATGAGCAGTTCTTC
CDR3aa: CASSSGLANEQFF

d_gene: TRBD2
abundance: NA
v_gene: TRBV10-3
j_gene: TRBJ2-3
CDR3nt: TGTGCCATCACCCAGGGAGGGAAGGGTGGCACAGATACGCAGTATTTT
CDR3aa: CAITQGGKGGTDTQYF

d_gene: TRBD2
abundance: NA
v_gene: TRBV29-1
j_gene: TRBJ2-1
CDR3nt: TGCAGCGCCGCCGGGACTAGCGGGAGAAGGTCTTCAAGTGAGCAGTTCTTC
CDR3aa: CSAAGTSGRRSSSEQFF

d_gene: TRBD1
abundance: NA
v_gene: TRBV7-2
j_gene: TRBJ1-1
CDR3nt: TGTGCCAGCAGCTTCGGACAGGCATCGAGAGCTTTCTTT
CDR3aa: CASSFGQASRAFF

d_gene: TRBD1
abundance: once
v_gene: TRBV5-1
j_gene: TRBJ2-2
CDR3nt: TGCGCCAGCAGCTCGCACGTACAGGGGGCGAACACCGGGGAGCTGTTTTTT
CDR3aa: CASSSHVQGANTGELFF

d_gene: NA
abundance: NA
v_gene: TRBV27
j_gene: TRBJ2-3
CDR3nt: TGTGCCAGCAGTCCCCGGGTCTTAAGCTCAGATACGCAGTATTTT
CDR3aa: CASSPRVLSSDTQYF

d_gene: NA
abundance: NA
v_gene: TRBV13
j_gene: TRBJ2-1
CDR3nt: TGTGCCAGCAGCTCTGAGCGCTTTGAGCAGTTCTTC
CDR3aa: CASSSERFEQFF

d_gene: NA
abundance: NA
v_gene: TRBV14
j_gene: TRBJ1-4
CDR3nt: TGTGCCAGCAGCCCGGGACTGAAAACAACTAATGAAAAACTGTTTTTT
CDR3aa: CASSPGLKTTNEKLFF

d_gene: NA
abundance: few
v_gene: TRBV24-1
j_gene: TRBJ1-2
CDR3nt: TGTGCCACCAGTGATCCCTCAGCCAAGGAAGGAGGTGGCTACACCTTC
CDR3aa: CATSDPSAKEGGGYTF

d_gene: TRBD1
abundance: NA
v_gene: TRBV5-4
j_gene: TRBJ1-4
CDR3nt: TGTGCCAGCAGCCCACAGGGGGCGCGTAATGAAAAACTGTTTTTT
CDR3aa: CASSPQGARNEKLFF

d_gene: TRBD1
abundance: NA
v_gene: TRBV19
j_gene: TRBJ2-7
CDR3nt: TGTGCCAGTAGTCCGGGACAGGGTCCCTACGAGCAGTACTTC
CDR3aa: CASSPGQGPYEQYF

d_gene: NA
abundance: NA
v_gene: TRBV5-1
j_gene: TRBJ2-7
CDR3nt: TGCGCCAGCAGCTTGGGGAGGCCCGGCGGGGCCTACGAGCAGTACTTC
CDR3aa: CASSLGRPGGAYEQYF

d_gene: TRBD2
abundance: NA
v_gene: TRBV30
j_gene: TRBJ2-3
CDR3nt: TGTGCCTGGAAGCGGGATCACGGCACAGATACGCAGTATTTT
CDR3aa: CAWKRDHGTDTQYF

d_gene: TRBD1
abundance: NA
v_gene: TRBV5-1
j_gene: TRBJ1-1
CDR3nt: TGCGCCAGCAGCTTGGACAGGGGAGGTAGCACTGAAGCTTTCTTT
CDR3aa: CASSLDRGGSTEAFF

d_gene: NA
abundance: few
v_gene: TRBV7-2
j_gene: TRBJ2-7
CDR3nt: TGTGCCAGCAGCTATGGAGCCACCTCCGAGCAGTACTTC
CDR3aa: CASSYGATSEQYF

d_gene: TRBD2
abundance: NA
v_gene: TRBV28
j_gene: TRBJ2-7
CDR3nt: TGTGCCAGCAGTCAGCGGGAGAATAGGGCCTACGAGCAGTACTTC
CDR3aa: CASSQRENRAYEQYF